The clone carrying this T cell receptor beta chain appeared a few times. Antigen: not known. This sample is drawn from a study of cytomegalovirus exposure and HLA in healthy donors. Study-wide results and limits: Later analysis identified about 17,000 TCR beta sequences associated with HLA alleles, using a false discovery rate threshold of 0.05. In a later analysis, across HLA loci, associated TCR counts were highest for DRB1, lowest for HLA-C. A link between a missense DCLRE1C variant and TCR beta V- and J-gene trimming emerged from a later analysis.

This PCR relied on a set of 60 Vbeta primers and 13 Jbeta primers. Libraries were prepared by immunoSEQ multiplex PCR; TCRdb keeps only in-frame clonotypes and omits some of them. The data show about 140,000 clones, 70% to 85% seen once. This clonotype was sampled from a man in his forties in good health and CMV-seronegative. The sequenced sample consisted of PBMCs.

In DNA form, the CDR3 reads TGTGCCATTCAGGGTACCGGGGAGCTGTTTTTT. It is translated as CAIQGTGELFF. The chain recombines TRBV10-3 with TRBJ2-2, with D possibly matching TRBD1 (5 bases). The CDR3 loop spans 11 amino acids. In germline, CDR1 is ENHRY, CDR2 SYGVKD. V was shortened by 9 bases and J by 5 bases, with 7 bases between the two germline ends.